The rows below give T cell receptor beta chains drawn from one sample of a study of shared clonotypes between healthy human individuals. Sequencing used immunoSEQ multiplex PCR; TCRdb keeps in-frame clones, though not all of them. The sample lists hundreds of thousands of clones, about 90% occurring once. The specimen was naive CD8+ T cells sorted from blood. The receptor source for this set is a young man in good health. The CDR3 runs from the conserved cysteine through the conserved F or W. Fields, in order: CDR3 protein, CDR3 DNA, D gene, J gene, V gene, clone size, CDR3 length. A D gene is named only where the DNA matches it firmly. Expanded clones get a size class; other rows say once, few or many, or leave the size out.

CASSLAGFTDEQYF,TGCGCCAGCAGCTTGGCAGGGTTTACGGACGAGCAGTACTTC,NA,TRBJ2-7,TRBV5-1,few,14
CASRRTGQGFGRSYEQYF,TGTGCCAGCAGGAGAACGGGACAGGGTTTCGGACGGTCCTACGAGCAGTACTTC,TRBD1,TRBJ2-7,TRBV2,NA,18
CASSLGPSGTSTDTQYF,TGCGCCAGCAGCTTGGGGCCTAGCGGAACTAGCACAGATACGCAGTATTTT,TRBD2,TRBJ2-3,TRBV5-1,NA,17
CASSLGDWASSYNEQFF,TGTGCCAGCAGCTTAGGTGACTGGGCTAGCTCCTACAATGAGCAGTTCTTC,NA,TRBJ2-1,TRBV5-6,NA,17
CASSRREDTQYF,TGTGCCAGCAGCCGACGGGAGGATACGCAGTATTTT,NA,TRBJ2-3,TRBV7-9,NA,12
CSVGGLAGVYNEQFF,TGCAGCGTTGGGGGACTAGCGGGAGTATACAATGAGCAGTTCTTC,TRBD2,TRBJ2-1,TRBV29-1,NA,15
CASSVEGDKANYGYTF,TGCGCCAGCAGTGTAGAGGGGGACAAGGCCAACTATGGCTACACCTTC,NA,TRBJ1-2,TRBV10-1,NA,16
CASSQGDTNYEQYF,TGCGCCAGCAGCCAAGGGGATACCAATTACGAGCAGTACTTC,NA,TRBJ2-7,TRBV4-1,NA,14
CASSPTSNTEAFF,TGCGCCAGCAGCCCGACATCGAACACTGAAGCTTTCTTT,NA,TRBJ1-1,TRBV5-1,once,13
CASSPTTWSSYNEQFF,TGTGCCAGCAGTCCCACAACCTGGAGCTCCTACAATGAGCAGTTCTTC,NA,TRBJ2-1,TRBV27,NA,16
CASSGGDSYGYTF,TGTGCCAGCAGTGGTGGGGACAGCTATGGCTACACCTTC,TRBD1,TRBJ1-2,TRBV2,once,13
CASSLGTGGNQPQHF,TGTGCCAGCAGCTTAGGCACCGGGGGTAATCAGCCCCAGCATTTT,NA,TRBJ1-5,TRBV7-9,NA,15
CASSALAGGPRNEQFF,TGTGCCAGCAGCGCCTTAGCGGGAGGGCCTCGCAATGAGCAGTTCTTC,TRBD2,TRBJ2-1,TRBV9,NA,16
CASSRRTGGNTDTQYF,TGCGCCAGCAGCCGAAGGACAGGGGGGAACACAGATACGCAGTATTTT,TRBD1,TRBJ2-3,TRBV5-1,NA,16
CASSLYGHNSYEQYF,TGTGCCAGCAGTTTATACGGACATAACTCCTACGAGCAGTACTTC,NA,TRBJ2-7,TRBV28,NA,15
CASSPGTSVYEQYF,TGTGCCAGCAGCCCCGGGACTTCTGTATACGAGCAGTACTTC,NA,TRBJ2-7,TRBV7-9,NA,14
CASSDEGQTQYF,TGTGCCAGCAGCGACGAGGGACAGACCCAGTACTTC,NA,TRBJ2-5,TRBV6-5,NA,12
CASSRGIAIGNEQFF,TGTGCCAGTAGTAGGGGCATAGCGATTGGGAATGAGCAGTTCTTC,NA,TRBJ2-1,TRBV19,NA,15